The sequence of this TCR beta chain was determined in a study of beta chain features in type 1 diabetes (dated by TCRdb to the late 2010s). Describing the broader study: Patients and healthy donors did not differ in mean age, gender distribution, total cell number or subset yield. A total of 107,917,701 sorted cells were examined across all samples, and the number of cells per subset was strongly correlated with RNA yield. The study compared the TCRB repertoires of sorted circulating CD4+ T cell subsets in recently diagnosed type 1 diabetes patients with those in matched healthy donors. Regulatory and stem cell-like memory subsets were obtained from only 8 patients and roughly eight healthy donors, while naive and central memory subsets were obtained from all 28 donors. Results the study describes overall, beyond this receptor: Naive, central memory and regulatory TCRB repertoires appeared to be more alike among patients than among healthy donors. Because cDNA was sequenced instead of genomic DNA, highly expressing activated cells could be over-represented, though the groups showed no difference in activation or CD3 levels. In all four CD4+ subsets, TCRB CDR3 length was moderately but significantly shorter in type 1 diabetes patients. Shorter templates might be favored by PCR, yet because patient and control samples were amplified and corrected together, any such skew would affect both groups equally. Because the HLA sub-analyses included only small numbers of individuals, any influence of HLA type on TCRB rearrangement was left unresolved. Fewer insertions and more nucleotide deletions at VDJ recombination sites were observed in patients with type 1 diabetes, implying thymic rearrangement abnormalities.

The entire isolated RNA was reverse transcribed using the High Capacity cDNA Reverse Transcription Kit, and thus expressed TCRB transcripts were sequenced. Survey-depth immunoSEQ sequencing was performed on stem cell-like memory T cell samples, with an average of approximately 1 million total reads per sample. Sorted cells were lysed in RLT buffer and RNA was extracted with DNase-treated RNeasy Micro or Mini kits, depending on cell number. Each cell subset was processed on its own to prevent cross-contamination, while patient and healthy donor samples were processed together. The immunoSEQ multiplex PCR was used to amplify TCRB sequences from cDNA, generating 87-bp fragments that spanned the CDR3 region. Amplicons were sequenced on the Illumina HiSeq platform. Under the source paper's analysis protocol: Synthetic template baselines were used to correct PCR bias computationally, reads within Hamming distance 2 were collapsed together, and singletons that could not be merged were discarded. Reads were aligned against IMGT to assign V, D and J genes, CDR3 length and insertions or deletions at six rearrangement sites. Within each subset, clonotype counts were normalized to sorted cell number, after which true diversity and Gini coefficients were computed with the tcR R package. The overlap coefficient, calculated on TCRB nucleotide sequences, was used to measure repertoire sharing. The table comes from immuneACCESS by way of TCRdb, which keeps in-frame sequences with V and J called. Part of the clones is missing from these tables; in studies checked, under half for an unresolved V gene and the rest for unknown reasons. For V, J and clone size, that table is used; D and trimming come from the DNA. Across this sample there are 35,000 to 50,000 clones, with roughly 50% seen only once. The ten largest account for around 0.25% of the sample.

Each donor gave one peripheral blood draw, roughly 110 mL on average, collected into heparinised tubes. Naive, central memory, regulatory and stem cell-like memory CD4+ T cells were sorted on a BD FACSAria II using a panel including CD45RO, CCR7, CD25, CD127, CD95 and CD27. A purity above 95% was achieved for all sorted populations. PBMCs were separated immediately by Lymphoprep density gradient centrifugation and were stained directly, without being cultured. To minimize batch effects, samples were stained and sorted in pairs, one healthy donor with one patient per experiment. V trim: 10 bases; J trim: 4 bases; unmatched bases: 8. The CDR3 starts with the cysteine, ends with the phenylalanine, and has 15 residues. The kept DNA is CDR3 alone, 45 bases in frame from the first base. Via the germline V gene, CDR1 is MNHNS and CDR2 SASEGT. Points on this clone: Its antigen is unknown. No quality values exist for individual bases; no much larger clone is one base distant.

The rearrangement joined TRBV6-1 to TRBJ2-2; 11 bases in the junction line up with TRBD2. This TCR came from a woman in her 30s in good health. Specimen: stem cell memory CD4+ T cells from blood. This specimen's cell subset or site label, per the study, means: stem cell-like memory CD4+ T cells. The encoded CDR3 is CAILQGLAATGELFF. The DNA sequence is TGTGCCATCTTACAGGGACTAGCGGCCACCGGGGAGCTGTTTTTT.